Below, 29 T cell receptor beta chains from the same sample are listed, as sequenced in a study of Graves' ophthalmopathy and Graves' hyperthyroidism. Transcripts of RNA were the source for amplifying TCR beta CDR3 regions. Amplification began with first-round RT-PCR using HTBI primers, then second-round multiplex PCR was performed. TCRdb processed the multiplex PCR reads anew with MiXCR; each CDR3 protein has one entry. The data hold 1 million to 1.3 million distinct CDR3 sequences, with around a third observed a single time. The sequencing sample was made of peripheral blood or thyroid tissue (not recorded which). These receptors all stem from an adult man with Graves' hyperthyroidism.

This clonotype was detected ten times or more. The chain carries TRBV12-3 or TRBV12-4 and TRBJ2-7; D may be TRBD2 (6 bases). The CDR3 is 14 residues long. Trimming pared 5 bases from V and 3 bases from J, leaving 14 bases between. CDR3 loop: CASSAAGRDYEQYF. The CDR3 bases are TGTGCCAGCAGTGCGGCGGGACGGGACTACGAGCAGTACTTC.

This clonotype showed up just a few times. CDR3 sequence (DNA): TGTGCCAGTAGGTACACGACAAGAACGAACACCGGGGAGCTGTTTTTT. Protein: CASRYTTRTNTGELFF. The V call is TRBV19, the J call TRBJ2-2; no firm D call. V was trimmed by 6 bases and J by 0 bases, leaving 14 bases between them. CDR3 length: 16 residues. Germline CDR1 reads LNHDA; CDR2 reads SQIVND (reference sequence).

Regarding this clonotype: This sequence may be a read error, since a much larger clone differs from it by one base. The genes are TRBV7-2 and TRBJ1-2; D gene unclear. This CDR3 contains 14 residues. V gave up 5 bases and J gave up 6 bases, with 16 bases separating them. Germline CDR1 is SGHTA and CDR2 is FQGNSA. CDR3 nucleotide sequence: TGTGCCAGCAGCGACGGTCATAAAGTGAATGGCTACACCTTC. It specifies CASSDGHKVNGYTF.

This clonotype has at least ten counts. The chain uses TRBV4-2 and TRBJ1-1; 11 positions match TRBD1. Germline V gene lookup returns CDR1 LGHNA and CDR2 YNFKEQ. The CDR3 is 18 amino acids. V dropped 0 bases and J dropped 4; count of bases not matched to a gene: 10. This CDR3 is CASSQDGLDRGLSTEAFF. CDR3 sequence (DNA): TGTGCCAGCAGCCAAGACGGACTGGACAGGGGGCTGAGCACTGAAGCTTTCTTT.

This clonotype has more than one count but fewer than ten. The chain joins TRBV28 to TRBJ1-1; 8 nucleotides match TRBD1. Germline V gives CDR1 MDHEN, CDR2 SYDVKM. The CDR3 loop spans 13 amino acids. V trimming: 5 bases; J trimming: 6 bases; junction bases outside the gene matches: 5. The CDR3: CASSPGGAPEAFF. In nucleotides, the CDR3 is TGTGCCAGCAGTCCAGGGGGCGCCCCTGAAGCTTTCTTT.

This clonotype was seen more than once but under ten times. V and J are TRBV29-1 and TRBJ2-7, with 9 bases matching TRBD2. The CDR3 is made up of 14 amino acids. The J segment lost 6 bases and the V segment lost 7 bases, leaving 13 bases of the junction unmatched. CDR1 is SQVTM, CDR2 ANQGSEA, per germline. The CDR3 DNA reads TGCAGCGCTCGCGTGGTAGCGGGAGAAGGCGAGCAGTACTTC. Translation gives CSARVVAGEGEQYF.

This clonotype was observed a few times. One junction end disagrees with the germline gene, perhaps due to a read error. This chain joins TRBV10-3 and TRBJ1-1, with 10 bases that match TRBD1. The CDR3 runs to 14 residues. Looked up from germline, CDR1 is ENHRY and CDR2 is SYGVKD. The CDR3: CASSYRLGQGGAFF. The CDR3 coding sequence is TGTGCCAGCAGTTACCGATTAGGACAGGGGGGAGCTTTCTTT.

CDR3 residues: CASSKDRTGKNQPQHF. In nucleotides, the CDR3 is TGTGCCAGCTCAAAGGACAGGACAGGGAAGAATCAGCCCCAGCATTTT. J is TRBJ1-5 and V is TRBV25-1, with TRBD1 matching over 8 bases. The CDR3 spans 16 residues. V was clipped by 8 bases and J by 4 bases; unmatched bases: 13. Looked up from germline, CDR1 is MGHDK and CDR2 is SYGVNS.

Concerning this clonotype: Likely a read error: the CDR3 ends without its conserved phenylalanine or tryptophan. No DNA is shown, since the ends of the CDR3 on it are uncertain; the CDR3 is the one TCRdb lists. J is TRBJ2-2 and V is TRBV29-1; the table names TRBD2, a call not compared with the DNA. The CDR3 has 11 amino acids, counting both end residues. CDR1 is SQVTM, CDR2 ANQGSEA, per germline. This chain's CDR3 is CSVEASGIVHA.

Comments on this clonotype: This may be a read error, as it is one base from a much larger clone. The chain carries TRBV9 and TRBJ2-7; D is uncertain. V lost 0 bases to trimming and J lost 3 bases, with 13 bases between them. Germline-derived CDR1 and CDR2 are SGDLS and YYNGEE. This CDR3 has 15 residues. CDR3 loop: CASSVDPDLVYEQYF. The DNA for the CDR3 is TGTGCCAGCAGCGTAGACCCAGATTTGGTCTACGAGCAGTACTTC.

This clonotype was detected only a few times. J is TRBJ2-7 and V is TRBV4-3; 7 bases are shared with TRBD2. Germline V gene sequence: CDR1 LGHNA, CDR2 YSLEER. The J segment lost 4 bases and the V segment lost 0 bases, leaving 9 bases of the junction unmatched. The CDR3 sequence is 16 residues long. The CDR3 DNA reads TGCGCCAGCAGCCAAGAGGCTAGCGGTAGAGGTTACGAGCAGTACTTC. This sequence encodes CASSQEASGRGYEQYF.

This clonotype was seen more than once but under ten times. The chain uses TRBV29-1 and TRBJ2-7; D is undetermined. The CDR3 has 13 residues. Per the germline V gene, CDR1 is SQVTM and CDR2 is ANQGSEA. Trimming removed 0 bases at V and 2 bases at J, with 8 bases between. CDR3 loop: CSVEDRAAYEQYF. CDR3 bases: TGCAGCGTTGAAGATCGGGCAGCCTACGAGCAGTACTTC.

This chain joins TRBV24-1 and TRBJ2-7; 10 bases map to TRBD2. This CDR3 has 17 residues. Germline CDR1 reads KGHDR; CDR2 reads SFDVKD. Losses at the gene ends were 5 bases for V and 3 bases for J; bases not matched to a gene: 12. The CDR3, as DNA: TGTGCCACCAGTGGTCGGTCTCCAGCGGGAGGGCTCTACGAGCAGTACTTC. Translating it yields CATSGRSPAGGLYEQYF.

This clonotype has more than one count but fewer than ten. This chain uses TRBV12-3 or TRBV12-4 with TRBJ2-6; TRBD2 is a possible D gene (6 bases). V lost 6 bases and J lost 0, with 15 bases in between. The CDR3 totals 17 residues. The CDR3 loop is CASSGAGSGSGANVLTF. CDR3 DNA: TGTGCCAGCAGCGGGGCGGGGTCGGGCTCTGGGGCCAACGTCCTGACTTTC.

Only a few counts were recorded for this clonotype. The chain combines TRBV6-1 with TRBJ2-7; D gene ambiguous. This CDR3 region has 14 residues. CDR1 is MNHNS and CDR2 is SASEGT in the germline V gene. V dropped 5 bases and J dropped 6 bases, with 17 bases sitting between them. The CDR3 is CASSLGLGVIEQYF. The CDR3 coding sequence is TGTGCCAGCAGTTTAGGCCTCGGAGTGATCGAGCAGTACTTC.

This chain's CDR3 is CASSLSRQGEAFF. CDR3 bases: TGTGCCAGCAGCTTATCCCGGCAGGGTGAAGCTTTCTTT. This sequence joins TRBV7-9 and TRBJ1-1; tentative D call: TRBD1 (5 bases). Germline V gives CDR1 SEHNR, CDR2 FQNEAQ (reference sequence). The CDR3 sequence is 13 residues long. V gave up 2 bases and J gave up 7 bases, with 11 bases separating them.

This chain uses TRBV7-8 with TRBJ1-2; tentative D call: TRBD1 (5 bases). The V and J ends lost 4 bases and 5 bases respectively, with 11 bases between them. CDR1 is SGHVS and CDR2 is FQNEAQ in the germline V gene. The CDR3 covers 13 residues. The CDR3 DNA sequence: TGTGCCAGCAGCTCCGGAGGGGATTATGGCTACACCTTC. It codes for CASSSGGDYGYTF. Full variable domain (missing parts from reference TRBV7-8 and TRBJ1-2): GAGVSQSPRYKVAKRGQDVALRCDPISGHVSLFWYQQALGQGPEFLTYFQNEAQLDKSGLPSDRFFAERPEGSVSTLKIQRTQQEDSAVYLCASSSGGDYGYTFGSGTRLTVV.

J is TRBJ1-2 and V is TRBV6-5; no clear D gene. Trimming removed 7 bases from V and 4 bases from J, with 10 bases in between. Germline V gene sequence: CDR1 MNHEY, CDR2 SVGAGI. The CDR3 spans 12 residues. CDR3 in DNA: TGTGCCAGCACCCCTGCGGGCTATGGCTACACCTTC. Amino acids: CASTPAGYGYTF.

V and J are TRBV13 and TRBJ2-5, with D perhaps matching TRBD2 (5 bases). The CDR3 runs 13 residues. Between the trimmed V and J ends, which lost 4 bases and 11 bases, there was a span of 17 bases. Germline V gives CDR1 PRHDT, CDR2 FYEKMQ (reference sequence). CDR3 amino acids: CASSWTRTENQYF. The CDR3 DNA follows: TGTGCCAGCAGCTGGACCCGGACTGAAAATCAGTACTTC. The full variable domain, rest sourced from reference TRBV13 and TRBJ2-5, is AAGVIQSPRHLIKEKRETATLKCYPIPRHDTVYWYQQGPGQDPQFLISFYEKMQSDKGSIPDRFSAQQFSDYHSELNMSSLELGDSALYFCASSWTRTENQYFGPGTRLLVL.

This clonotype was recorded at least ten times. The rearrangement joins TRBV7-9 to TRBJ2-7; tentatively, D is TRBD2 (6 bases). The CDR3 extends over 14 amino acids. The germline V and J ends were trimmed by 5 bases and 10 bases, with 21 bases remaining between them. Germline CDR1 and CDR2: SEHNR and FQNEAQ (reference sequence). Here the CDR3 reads CASSRNAGSDGQYF. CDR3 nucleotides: TGTGCCAGCAGCCGAAACGCGGGATCCGACGGACAGTACTTC.

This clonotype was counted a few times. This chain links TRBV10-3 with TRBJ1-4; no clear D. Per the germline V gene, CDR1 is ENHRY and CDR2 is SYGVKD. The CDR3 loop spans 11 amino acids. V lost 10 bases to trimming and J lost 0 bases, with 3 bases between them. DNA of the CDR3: TGTGCCACCGCAACTAATGAAAAACTGTTTTTT. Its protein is CATATNEKLFF.

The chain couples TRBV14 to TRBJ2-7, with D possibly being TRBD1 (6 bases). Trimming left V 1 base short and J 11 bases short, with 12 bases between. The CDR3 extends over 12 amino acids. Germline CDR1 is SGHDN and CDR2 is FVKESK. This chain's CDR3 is CASSQVQGVEYF. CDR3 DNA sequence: TGTGCCAGCAGCCAAGTACAGGGTGTGGAGTACTTC.

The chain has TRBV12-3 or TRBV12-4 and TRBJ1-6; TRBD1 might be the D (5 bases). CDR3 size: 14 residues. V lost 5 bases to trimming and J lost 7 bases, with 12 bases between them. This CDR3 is CASSTWDGNSPLHF. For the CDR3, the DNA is TGTGCCAGCAGTACTTGGGACGGGAATTCACCCCTCCACTTT.

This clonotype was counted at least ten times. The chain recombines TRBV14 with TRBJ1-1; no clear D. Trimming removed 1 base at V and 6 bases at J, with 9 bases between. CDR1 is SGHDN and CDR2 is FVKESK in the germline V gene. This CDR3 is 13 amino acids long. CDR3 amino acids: CASSQGELPEAFF. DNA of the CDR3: TGTGCCAGCAGCCAAGGGGAACTCCCTGAAGCTTTCTTT.

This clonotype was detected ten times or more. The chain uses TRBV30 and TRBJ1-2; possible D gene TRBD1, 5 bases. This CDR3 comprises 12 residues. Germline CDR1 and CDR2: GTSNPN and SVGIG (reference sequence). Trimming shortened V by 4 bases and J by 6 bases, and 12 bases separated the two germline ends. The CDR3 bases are TGTGCCTGGACTCGCAGGGCCCATGGCTACACCTTC. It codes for CAWTRRAHGYTF.

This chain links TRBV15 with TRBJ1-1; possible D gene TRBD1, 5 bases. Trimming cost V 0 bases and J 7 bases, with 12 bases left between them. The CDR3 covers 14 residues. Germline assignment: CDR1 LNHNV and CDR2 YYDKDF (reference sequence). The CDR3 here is CATSRDRAFNEAFF. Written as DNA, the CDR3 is TGTGCCACCAGCAGAGACAGGGCATTCAATGAAGCTTTCTTT.

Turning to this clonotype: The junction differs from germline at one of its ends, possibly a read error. CDR3 in amino acids: CASSESLPGGNTEAFF. The CDR3 DNA reads TGTGCCAGCAGTGAATCCCTGCCCGGGGGCAACACTGAAGCCTTCTTT. This sequence joins TRBV25-1 and TRBJ1-1; D is possibly TRBD1 (6 bases). CDR1 and CDR2 from the germline V gene are MGHDK and SYGVNS. The CDR3 runs to 16 residues.

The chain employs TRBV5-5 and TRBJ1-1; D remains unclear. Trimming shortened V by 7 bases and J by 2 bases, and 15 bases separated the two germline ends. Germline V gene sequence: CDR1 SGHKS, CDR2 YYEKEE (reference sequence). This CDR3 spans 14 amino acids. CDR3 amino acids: CASGRARLNTEAFF. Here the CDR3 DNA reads TGTGCCAGCGGACGGGCACGTTTAAACACTGAAGCTTTCTTT.

The CDR3 DNA is TGCGCCAGCAGCCCTGGACAGGGAAAGTATCTGGGCTACACCTTC. Translated, it gives CASSPGQGKYLGYTF. The rearrangement links TRBV5-1 to TRBJ1-2; TRBD1 aligns across 8 bases. Unmatched junction bases numbered 13, after V lost 4 bases and J lost 8 bases. The germline CDR1 and CDR2 sequences are SGHRS and YFSETQ. This CDR3 has 15 residues.